Shown below are 15 T cell receptor beta chains from a single sample sequenced in a study of blood T cell repertoires in COVID-19. The assay was immunoSEQ multiplex PCR, and TCRdb's table has in-frame clones only and misses some. The data show approximately 250,000 clones, around 93% seen once. The sequenced material came from PBMCs or T cells enriched from blood (not recorded which). The source is a middle-aged man who had been exposed to COVID-19.

DNA for the CDR3: TGTGCCATCAGTGAGCCCAGGGGCCTGAACACTGAAGCTTTCTTT. Encoded protein: CAISEPRGLNTEAFF. The chain combines TRBV10-3 with TRBJ1-1, with D maybe TRBD1 (6 bases). This CDR3 comprises 15 residues. Per the germline V gene, CDR1 is ENHRY and CDR2 is SYGVKD. The ends were cut back, 2 bases at V and 0 bases at J, with 10 bases in the middle.

The rearrangement joins TRBV4-2 to TRBJ2-5; D uncertain. Germline loops: CDR1 LGHNA, CDR2 YNFKEQ. The CDR3 totals 15 residues. V was shortened by 0 bases and J by 5 bases, with 13 bases between the two germline ends. The CDR3 protein is CASSQEVALQETQYF. CDR3 in DNA: TGTGCCAGCAGCCAAGAGGTCGCCCTACAGGAGACCCAGTACTTC.

CDR3 region: CATSDFETEVSDTQYF. The CDR3 DNA sequence: TGTGCCACCAGTGATTTCGAGACAGAAGTTTCAGATACGCAGTATTTT. The chain combines TRBV24-1 with TRBJ2-3; tentatively, D is TRBD1 (5 bases). V dropped 1 base and J dropped 4 bases, with 14 bases sitting between them. Germline CDR1 is KGHDR and CDR2 is SFDVKD. The CDR3 sequence is 16 residues long.

This chain uses TRBV27 with TRBJ2-3, with D possibly being TRBD2 (7 bases). The V end lost 3 bases, the J end lost 2 bases, and 12 bases lay between the germline ends. CDR1 MNHEY and CDR2 SMNVEV come from the germline V gene (reference sequence). CDR3 size: 15 residues. CDR3: CASSFSGTLTDTQYF. Here the CDR3 DNA reads TGTGCCAGCAGTTTCAGCGGGACACTCACAGATACGCAGTATTTT.

This clone was detected a few times. The rearrangement uses TRBV10-2 and TRBJ2-7; 8 bases line up with TRBD1. V trimming: 3 bases; J trimming: 5 bases; junction bases outside the gene matches: 6. The CDR3 contains 14 residues. Germline V gene lookup returns CDR1 WSHSY and CDR2 SAAADI. CDR3 bases: TGCGCCAGCAGTGAAGGGACAGGCTACCACGAGCAGTACTTC. It specifies CASSEGTGYHEQYF.

As concerns this clone: The same CDR3 can be traced to other DNA sequences in this sample. The chain carries TRBV28 and TRBJ2-2, with 9 bases fitting TRBD1. From germline, CDR1 is MDHEN and CDR2 SYDVKM. V lost 6 bases and J lost 6; bases outside the gene matches: 2. The CDR3 extends over 13 amino acids. The CDR3 DNA sequence: TGTGCCAGCAGCGGACAGGGGTCCGGGGAGCTGTTTTTT. Encoded protein: CASSGQGSGELFF.

This clone was recorded a few times. This chain uses TRBV28 with TRBJ2-2; no firm D call. CDR1 and CDR2 (germline): MDHEN, SYDVKM. CDR3 size: 14 residues. V was pared by 4 bases and J by 0 bases, with 6 bases between. The CDR3 bases are TGTGCCAGCAGTTACTCTCCGAACACCGGGGAGCTGTTTTTT. Residues: CASSYSPNTGELFF. Variable domain in full (rest from reference TRBV28 and TRBJ2-2): DVKVTQSSRYLVKRTGEKVFLECVQDMDHENMFWYRQDPGLGLRLIYFSYDVKMKEKGDIPEGYSVSREKKERFSLILESASTNQTSMYLCASSYSPNTGELFFGEGSRLTVL.

J is TRBJ2-1 and V is TRBV30; 8 positions agree with TRBD2. The CDR3 length is 16 residues. Trimming removed 2 bases from V and 6 bases from J; junction bases left unmatched: 12. Germline CDR1 GTSNPN, CDR2 SVGIG (reference sequence). As DNA, the CDR3 is TGTGCCTGGAGTCCCCGTCGTGGGCTAGCGGGCAATGAGCAGTTCTTC. The encoded protein is CAWSPRRGLAGNEQFF.

This sequence joins TRBV28 and TRBJ1-5; a weak D match, TRBD1 (6 bases). Germline CDR1 is MDHEN and CDR2 is SYDVKM. V shed 5 bases and J shed 2 bases, with 16 bases lying between them. CDR3 length equals 16 residues. CDR3 DNA sequence: TGTGCCAGCAGTCCTCTACAGGGATGGGGCAATCAGCCCCAGCATTTT. Translation: CASSPLQGWGNQPQHF.

The chain joins TRBV7-9 to TRBJ2-1, with a weak D call TRBD2 (6 bases). The CDR3 covers 12 residues. Germline-derived CDR1 and CDR2 are SEHNR and FQNEAQ (reference sequence). V dropped 0 bases and J dropped 9 bases, with 6 bases sitting between them. The CDR3 nucleotides are TGTGCCAGCAGCTTAGCGGAGGGTGAGCAGTTCTTC. Its protein product is CASSLAEGEQFF.

This chain uses TRBV28 with TRBJ2-7; TRBD2 matches 7 bases. With V trimmed by 2 bases and J by 3 bases, 7 bases remained unmatched. This CDR3 is 15 amino acids long. Per germline, CDR1 MDHEN and CDR2 SYDVKM. Here the CDR3 DNA reads TGTGCCAGCAGTTTAAGTAAGCGGGATGGCTACGAGCAGTACTTC. This translates into CASSLSKRDGYEQYF.

The table lists this clone with a few counts. This sequence joins TRBV19 and TRBJ2-7; 7 bases agree with TRBD1. Germline V gene sequence: CDR1 LNHDA, CDR2 SQIVND (reference sequence). J lost 3 bases, V lost 3 bases, and 8 bases had no gene match. There are 15 residues in the CDR3. CDR3 nucleotide sequence: TGTGCCAGTAGTATGGGCACAGGGGCCTACTACGAGCAGTACTTC. It yields the protein CASSMGTGAYYEQYF.

The CDR3 protein is CASSQSRGSTGELFF. DNA of the CDR3: TGTGCCAGCAGCCAGTCCAGGGGCAGCACCGGGGAGCTGTTTTTT. The chain joins TRBV6-4 to TRBJ2-2; TRBD1 is a possible D gene (6 bases). Germline values: CDR1 MRHNA, CDR2 SNTAGT. CDR3 length: 15 amino acids. V was cut by 6 bases and J by 4 bases, with 15 bases left in between.

The CDR3 is CASSLIAGGSYNEQFF. The CDR3 DNA reads as TGTGCCAGCAGCTTAATAGCGGGAGGGTCCTACAATGAGCAGTTCTTC. This rearrangement joins TRBV7-3 to TRBJ2-1; TRBD2 aligns across 11 bases. The CDR3 covers 16 residues. The germline V gene has CDR1 SGHTA and CDR2 FQGTGA. The trim removed 1 base at V and 1 base at J, leaving 0 bases unmatched.

This chain connects TRBV27 to TRBJ2-1; D is perhaps TRBD2 (6 bases). Trimming took off 5 bases at V and 6 bases at J, with 17 bases between the two ends. The CDR3 runs 15 residues. CDR1 and CDR2 from the germline V gene are MNHEY and SMNVEV (reference sequence). The CDR3 region is CASSLQRVYGNEQFF. The CDR3 bases are TGTGCCAGCAGTCTTCAGCGGGTCTACGGCAATGAGCAGTTCTTC.